The present TCR beta chain was sequenced within a study of T cells in Graves' hyperthyroidism and ophthalmopathy. Overall study findings and caveats: Most clonotypes that expanded in the thyroid above 0.001 also showed up in blood. A model built on 13 V-J features separated ophthalmopathy from stable hyperthyroidism. Ophthalmopathy was identified by the model a median approximately 6.9 months ahead of onset.

This clonotype was counted ten times or more. Its antigen is still unknown. The source material, RNA transcripts, was used to amplify TCR beta CDR3 regions. The HTBI primer set served for first-round RT-PCR of the TCR CDR3. TCRdb fed the multiplex PCR reads into MiXCR, producing one record per CDR3 protein. Here the sample spans 470,000 or so distinct CDR3 sequences, around 21% being singletons. V gave up 3 bases and J gave up 0 bases, with 8 bases separating them. This CDR3 region has 15 residues. The germline V gene encodes CDR1 MGHRA and CDR2 YSYEKL. The chain carries TRBV4-1 and TRBJ2-2; D remains ambiguous. This TCR was sampled from a man aged 18-30 years with Graves' hyperthyroidism. Sequencing was done on a sample of blood. The CDR3 DNA reads TGCGCCAGCAGCCAGGGTTACGCGAACACCGGGGAGCTGTTTTTT. It is translated as CASSQGYANTGELFF.